These 10 T cell receptor beta chains originate from one sample sequenced in a study of naive and memory T cell subsets. The beta constant-region primer was an equimolar mix of two oligonucleotides covering TRBC1 and TRBC2. Nested alpha and beta constant-region primers with the SP2 primer drove four PCR rounds on ligated cDNA. A single record per CDR3 protein comes from TCRdb applying MiXCR to the UMI-ligation and nested PCR reads. The table includes approximately 100,000 distinct CDR3 sequences, about 14% detected once. Their target antigens are unknown. Whole-study findings and limits: A few larger clonotypes appeared in naive repertoires, especially CD8, possibly memory cells re-expressing CD45RA.

The sample consisted of naive CD8+ T cells from blood. The receptor set was obtained from a human donor in good health.

This clonotype was counted only a few times. V is TRBV28 and J is TRBJ2-6; no reliable D call. The germline gives CDR1 MDHEN, CDR2 SYDVKM. Trimming cost V 5 bases and J 2 bases, with 10 bases left between them. This CDR3 has 15 amino acids. CDR3 residues: CASSVRSAGANVLTF. DNA for the CDR3: TGTGCCAGCAGTGTACGGTCGGCTGGGGCCAACGTCCTGACTTTC.

For this clonotype: A read error may explain this, as a much larger clone is one base away. The final CDR3 position lacks the conserved phenylalanine or tryptophan, pointing to a likely read error. The chain combines TRBV9 with TRBJ2-5, with TRBD1 matching 8 bases. Germline assignment: CDR1 SGDLS and CDR2 YYNGEE. J gave up 7 bases and V 4 bases, and 9 bases lay outside the gene matches. The CDR3 totals 14 residues. Written as DNA, the CDR3 is TGTGCCAGCAGCCCCGAGGACAGGGTTGCGACCCAGTACTTA. This encodes CASSPEDRVATQYL.

The chain carries TRBV2 and TRBJ2-2, with TRBD1 as a possible D gene (6 bases). Trimming shortened V by 4 bases and J by 4 bases, and 7 bases separated the two germline ends. Germline lookup yields CDR1 SNHLY and CDR2 FYNNEI. CDR3 length: 13 amino acids. In nucleotides, the CDR3 is TGTGCCAGCAGTGGGACAGCCACCGGGGAGCTGTTTTTT. It translates to CASSGTATGELFF. The full variable domain, its missing parts supplied by reference TRBV2 and TRBJ2-2, is EPEVTQTPSHQVTQMGQEVILRCVPISNHLYFYWYRQILGQKVEFLVSFYNNEISEKSEIFDDQFSVERPDGSNFTLKIRSTKLEDSAMYFCASSGTATGELFFGEGSRLTVL.

In this sample, this clonotype turned up many times. The chain uses TRBV5-4 and TRBJ1-6; TRBD1 agrees at 7 bases. This CDR3 contains 13 residues. J lost 10 bases, V lost 0 bases, and 1 base had no gene match. Germline-derived CDR1 and CDR2 are SGHNT and YYREEE (reference sequence). This CDR3 reads CASSLGQGSPLHF. The CDR3 DNA sequence: TGTGCCAGCAGCTTGGGACAGGGCTCACCCCTCCACTTT.

The chain combines TRBV5-4 with TRBJ2-1; D call uncertain. The CDR3 has 14 amino acids. Germline lookup yields CDR1 SGHNT and CDR2 YYREEE (reference sequence). The V end was cut by 3 bases, the J end by 9 bases, with 16 bases between. In nucleotides, the CDR3 is TGTGCCAGCAGCTCTCTCGTTACAGCAGGTGAGCAGTTCTTC. Its translation: CASSSLVTAGEQFF.

At least ten counts were recorded for this clonotype. The gene calls are TRBV4-1 and TRBJ2-2; D ambiguous. V was pared by 1 base and J by 4 bases, with 10 bases between. In germline, CDR1 is MGHRA, CDR2 YSYEKL. The CDR3 contains 15 residues. CDR3 DNA sequence: TGCGCCAGCAGCCAAGGTTTTGGGCCCACCGGGGAGCTGTTTTTT. It specifies CASSQGFGPTGELFF.

The V gene is TRBV9, the J gene TRBJ2-1; D is undetermined. Trimming shortened V by 4 bases and J by 7 bases, and 12 bases separated the two germline ends. The germline CDR1 and CDR2 sequences are SGDLS and YYNGEE. This CDR3 is 13 amino acids long. The CDR3 DNA sequence: TGTGCCAGCAGCCCGATACGGACGAATGAGCAGTTCTTC. Its translation: CASSPIRTNEQFF.

V gene TRBV9 combines with J gene TRBJ1-6; 7 bases align to TRBD1. In germline, CDR1 is SGDLS, CDR2 YYNGEE. V shed 3 bases and J 4 bases; nucleotides not matched to a gene: 7. The CDR3 has 16 amino acids. The DNA of the CDR3 is TGTGCCAGCAGCGACCGGGACAGCTCTTATAATTCACCCCTCCACTTT. This gives the protein CASSDRDSSYNSPLHF.

The chain combines TRBV12-3 or TRBV12-4 with TRBJ2-7; 8 bases fit TRBD1. V trimming: 6 bases; J trimming: 7 bases; junction bases outside the gene matches: 8. The CDR3 length is 13 residues. The CDR3 coding sequence is TGTGCCAGCAGATATCAGGGGGCTGGGGAGCAGTACTTC. Translated, it gives CASRYQGAGEQYF.

The gene calls are TRBV20-1 and TRBJ2-7; D is unclear. V lost 6 bases and J lost 1, with 13 bases in between. The CDR3 spans 13 residues. Looked up from germline, CDR1 is DFQATT and CDR2 is SNEGSKA (reference sequence). CDR3 in DNA: TGCAGTGCGATCCCAGACACGTCCTACGAGCAGTACTTC. It is translated as CSAIPDTSYEQYF.